This TCR beta chain was captured by sequencing in a study of vaccination and CD4 T cells after COVID-19. Broader study findings: Reactive clonotype counts went from median about 20 after infection to 35 to 40 after vaccination, nonsignificantly.

V shed 4 bases and J shed 8 bases, with 11 bases lying between them. Per the germline V gene, CDR1 is SGHAT and CDR2 is FQNNGV. The length of the CDR3 is 12 residues. The Oncomine TCR Beta short-read assay sequenced DNA from cultured CD4+ T cells. Scientists extracted genomic DNA from CD4+ T cells grown in culture. TCRdb ran MiXCR on the PCR reads and lists one entry per CDR3 protein. Of fewer than 4,500 distinct CDR3 sequences listed, around 16% are singletons. Treatment reported: approximately 10-day PBMC culture with coronavirus spike peptide pools or control peptides (ViraFEST assay). ViraFEST grew antigen-specific T cells using peptide pools, then sequenced TCRs. Half the medium was exchanged for fresh IL-2 medium on days 3 and 7. A few counts support this clonotype. Its antigen is undetermined.

Material for sequencing was CD4+ T cells from blood, cultured in vitro. The V call is TRBV11-2, the J call TRBJ1-2; a possible D gene is TRBD1 (5 bases). This TCR came from a human donor who had recovered from COVID-19. The CDR3, as DNA: TGTGCCAGCAGCTACCTGGGGGGGGGCTACACCTTC. Translated: CASSYLGGGYTF. The complete variable domain, with remaining parts taken from reference TRBV11-2 and TRBJ1-2, reads EAGVAQSPRYKIIEKRQSVAFWCNPISGHATLYWYQQILGQGPKLLIQFQNNGVVDDSQLPKDRFSAERLKGVDSTLKIQPAKLEDSAVYLCASSYLGGGYTFGSGTRLTVV.